A selection of T cell receptor beta chains follows, all from one sample in a study of technical replicates of blood from a handful of donors. Generated by immunoSEQ multiplex PCR, the TCRdb table keeps only in-frame clones and is missing some. Here the sample spans roughly 90,000 clones, just under 95% being singletons. Material: T cells isolated from PBMCs. Every receptor here comes from a human donor in good health. Both conserved end residues are part of each CDR3. The order of the fields is V gene, J gene, D gene, clone size, CDR3 protein, CDR3 DNA. D genes are given only for firm matches. The size field is filled for only some rows; it gives once, few, many or a size class.

TRBV15	TRBJ1-2	TRBD1	.	CATSRTDRGHGYTF	TGTGCCACCAGCAGAACCGACAGGGGGCATGGCTACACCTTC
TRBV27	TRBJ1-1	.	once	CASSLFFPGRNTEAFF	TGTGCCAGCAGTTTATTTTTTCCTGGGCGGAACACTGAAGCTTTCTTT
TRBV27	TRBJ2-2	.	.	CASSPLNTGELFF	TGTGCCAGCAGTCCCTTGAACACCGGGGAGCTGTTTTTT
TRBV1	TRBJ2-2	.	.	CTSSQDPTSGSTGELFF	TGCACCAGCAGCCAAGACCCCACTAGCGGGAGTACCGGGGAGCTGTTTTTT
TRBV11-3	TRBJ2-1	TRBD2	.	CASSGRASSGYNEQFF	TGTGCCAGCAGCGGGAGGGCCTCCTCGGGGTACAATGAGCAGTTCTTC
TRBV5-4	TRBJ1-1	.	.	CASSFMSEAFF	TGTGCCAGCAGCTTTATGAGTGAAGCTTTCTTT
TRBV6-1	TRBJ2-7	.	.	CASSEGGEGYEQYF	TGTGCCAGCAGTGAAGGTGGAGAAGGATACGAGCAGTACTTC
TRBV5-1	TRBJ1-3	.	.	CASSLWGGSGNTIYF	TGCGCCAGCAGCCTTTGGGGGGGCTCTGGAAACACCATATATTTT
TRBV19	TRBJ2-5	.	.	CASSIDAGPQETQYF	TGTGCCAGTAGTATAGACGCGGGCCCCCAAGAGACCCAGTACTTC
TRBV11-2	TRBJ2-7	.	.	CASSLDTLLQAEQYF	TGTGCCAGCAGCTTAGATACCCTACTTCAGGCCGAGCAGTACTTC
TRBV10-3	TRBJ2-3	TRBD2	.	CATLAGGPNTLYF	TGTGCCACCCTTGCGGGAGGACCGAACACCTTGTATTTT
TRBV28	TRBJ2-7	.	.	CASSLPRTLSYEQYF	TGTGCCAGCAGTTTACCGAGGACACTCTCCTACGAGCAGTACTTC
TRBV28	TRBJ2-7	.	.	CATGYEQYF	TGTGCCACCGGCTACGAGCAGTACTTC
TRBV5-8	TRBJ1-1	.	.	CASSFRGYTEAFF	TGTGCCAGCAGCTTTAGGGGTTACACTGAAGCTTTCTTT
TRBV29-1	TRBJ2-7	TRBD1	once	CSARQGTYEQYF	TGCAGCGCAAGACAGGGGACCTACGAGCAGTACTTC
TRBV7-9	TRBJ2-7	.	.	CASSAFGEQYF	TGTGCCAGCAGCGCCTTCGGCGAGCAGTACTTC
TRBV6-1	TRBJ2-1	.	.	CASSADRTYNEQFF	TGTGCCAGCAGTGCCGACAGAACCTACAATGAGCAGTTCTTC
TRBV11-3	TRBJ2-7	TRBD1	.	CASSGRDRPEQYF	TGTGCCAGCAGCGGCCGGGACAGGCCCGAGCAGTACTTC
TRBV19	TRBJ1-1	TRBD1	.	CASIKRQGLSEAFF	TGTGCCAGTATTAAAAGACAGGGGCTATCTGAAGCTTTCTTT
TRBV7-9	TRBJ2-1	TRBD1	once	CASSLDLTGSREFF	TGTGCCAGCAGCTTAGATCTGACAGGGTCACGGGAGTTCTTC
TRBV5-6	TRBJ2-7	.	.	CASSLLAGNLHEQYF	TGTGCCAGCAGCTTGTTAGCAGGGAACCTTCACGAGCAGTACTTC
TRBV28	TRBJ1-2	.	.	CASSPPRLGYTF	TGTGCCAGCAGTCCCCCGCGGCTTGGCTACACCTTC
TRBV10-1	TRBJ2-7	TRBD1	.	CASSGAGGLNPEQYF	TGCGCCAGCAGTGGGGCAGGGGGCCTCAACCCCGAGCAGTACTTC
TRBV5-1	TRBJ1-3	.	.	CASSNTGHQSGNTIYF	TGCGCCAGCAGCAACACGGGACATCAGTCTGGAAACACCATATATTTT
TRBV30	TRBJ2-7	.	.	CAWNRGGTYEQYF	TGTGCCTGGAACAGGGGGGGGACCTACGAGCAGTACTTC
TRBV4-1	TRBJ2-1	.	.	CASSQEGRERSYNEQFF	TGCGCCAGCAGCCAAGAGGGCCGGGAGCGCTCCTACAATGAGCAGTTCTTC
TRBV13	TRBJ2-1	TRBD1	.	CASSSNTDRGTYNEQFF	TGTGCCAGCAGCTCAAACACCGACAGGGGGACCTACAATGAGCAGTTCTTC
TRBV19	TRBJ1-1	TRBD1	.	CASSIPDRGNTEAFF	TGTGCCAGTAGTATCCCGGACAGGGGGAACACTGAAGCTTTCTTT
TRBV27	TRBJ1-4	TRBD1	.	CASSLLARGQLGGKLFF	TGTGCCAGCAGTTTATTGGCCAGGGGGCAATTAGGGGGAAAACTGTTTTTT